This T cell receptor (beta chain) was documented in a study of CD4+ T cells in melanoma. Points from the study as a whole: A reported correlation linked neoantigen-specific CD4+ T cells to CD8+, macrophage and B cell function. Neoantigen-specific CD4+ T cells in melanoma reportedly had diverse differentiation states.

The protocol was immunoSEQ multiplex PCR, while the TCRdb copy is restricted to in-frame clones and leaves out a portion. The sample includes 40,000 to 50,000 clones, about 91% of them seen just once. Comments on this clone: Its antigen is still unknown.

The source of this sequence is a human donor with melanoma. The sample taken for sequencing was peripheral blood.

CDR3 DNA sequence: TGTGCCAGCAGTTTACAGGGGGAATCCTACGAGCAGTACTTC. The encoded protein is CASSLQGESYEQYF. The genes are TRBV27 and TRBJ2-7, with 7 nucleotides matching TRBD1. This CDR3 contains 14 residues. V was pared by 2 bases and J by 1 base, with 2 bases of the junction left unmatched. Germline V gives CDR1 MNHEY, CDR2 SMNVEV (reference sequence).